The sequence of this T cell receptor beta chain was determined in a study of T cell changes during pregnancy in multiple sclerosis. Germline loops: CDR1 SGHAT, CDR2 FQNNGV. The CDR3 length is 16 residues. Trimming removed 2 bases at V and 6 bases at J, with 18 bases between. Measured with immunoSEQ multiplex PCR; TCRdb has only the in-frame clones, and not every one. The table has roughly 15,000 clones, 80% to 90% seen once; the top ten hold around 19%. The receptor's source is a female donor with multiple sclerosis, enrolled in a pregnancy study. Specimen: CD8+ T cells from peripheral blood mononuclear cells, collected in the first trimester of pregnancy. V and J are TRBV11-2 and TRBJ2-3; a possible D gene is TRBD1 (6 bases). CDR3 DNA sequence: TGTGCCAGCAGCTTAAGTCATGACAGGACCACGGATACGCAGTATTTT. Translation gives CASSLSHDRTTDTQYF.